This paragraph covers one T cell receptor beta chain sequence. Germline CDR1 reads SGHNT; CDR2 reads YYREEE (reference sequence). This CDR3 is built from 17 residues. J gave up 8 bases and V 1 base, and 14 bases lay outside the gene matches. In the original analysis: Estimates of nucleated cell counts were drawn from the amplification of reference gene primers. The method was immunoSEQ multiplex PCR; TCRdb's version includes in-frame clones alone and lacks a portion of them. The D gene and trimming were derived from the DNA, and the V and J assignments and clone size from that table. The table has 200,000 to 250,000 clones, roughly 80% seen once. This record comes from a study of blood T cell repertoires in COVID-19. The wider study: Samples taken during acute and convalescent COVID-19 were collected in the United States, Italy and Spain. Sources were T cells, B-cell-depleted T cells, or PBMCs; the material itself was cDNA or gDNA.

This receptor was obtained from a human donor in a cohort sampled during active COVID-19. The sequenced material came from peripheral blood. The chain uses TRBV5-4 and TRBJ2-1; TRBD2 matches 8 bases. CDR3 coding DNA: TGTGCCAGCAGCTTGTCCGGGACTAGTTGGGGGTTCGATGAGCAGTTCTTC. It encodes CASSLSGTSWGFDEQFF.